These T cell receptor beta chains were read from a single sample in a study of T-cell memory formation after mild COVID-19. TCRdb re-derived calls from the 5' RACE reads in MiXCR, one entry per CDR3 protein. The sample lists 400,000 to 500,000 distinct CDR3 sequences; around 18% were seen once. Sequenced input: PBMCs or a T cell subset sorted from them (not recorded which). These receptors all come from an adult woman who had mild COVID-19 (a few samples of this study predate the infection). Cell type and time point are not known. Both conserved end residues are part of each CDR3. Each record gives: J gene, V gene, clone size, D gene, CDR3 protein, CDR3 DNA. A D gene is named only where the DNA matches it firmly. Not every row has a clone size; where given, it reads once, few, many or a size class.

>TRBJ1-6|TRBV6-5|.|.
CASSYSGGKALHF
TGTGCCAGCAGTTACTCTGGAGGGAAGGCCCTCCACTTT
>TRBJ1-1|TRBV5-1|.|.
CASSLDPRQVAEAFF
TGCGCCAGCAGCTTGGACCCTAGACAGGTCGCTGAAGCTTTCTTT
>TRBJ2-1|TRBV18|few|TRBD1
CASSPVGGYGNEQFF
TGTGCCAGCTCACCAGTAGGGGGCTACGGCAATGAGCAGTTCTTC
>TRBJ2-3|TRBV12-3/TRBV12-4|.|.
CASSLDRSTQYF
TGTGCCAGCAGTTTAGATCGGTCTACGCAGTATTTT
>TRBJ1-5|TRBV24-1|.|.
CATSGGTAIPQHF
TGTGCCACCAGTGGCGGGACGGCTATACCCCAGCATTTT
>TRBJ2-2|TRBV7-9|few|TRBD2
CASSPRLAGGTGELFF
TGTGCCAGCAGCCCCCGACTAGCGGGAGGGACCGGGGAGCTGTTTTTT
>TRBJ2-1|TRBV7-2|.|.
CASSQEGGNPYNEQFF
TGTGCCAGCAGCCAGGAGGGGGGTAACCCCTACAATGAGCAGTTCTTC
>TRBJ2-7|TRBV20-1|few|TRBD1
CSAPGQGEYEQYF
TGCAGTGCACCAGGACAGGGGGAGTACGAGCAGTACTTC
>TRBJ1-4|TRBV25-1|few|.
CASSEYWQPNEKLFF
TGTGCCAGCAGTGAATATTGGCAGCCAAATGAAAAACTGTTTTTT
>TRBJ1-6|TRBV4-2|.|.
CASSQGPGTSASPLHF
TGTGCCAGCAGCCAGGGCCCCGGGACATCAGCCTCACCCCTCCACTTT
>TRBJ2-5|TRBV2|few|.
CASRDGKTQYF
TGTGCCAGCAGAGATGGGAAGACCCAGTACTTC
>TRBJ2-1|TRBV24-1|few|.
CATGAGTYNEQFF
TGTGCCACCGGAGCGGGTACCTACAATGAGCAGTTCTTC
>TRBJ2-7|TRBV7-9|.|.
CASSLSVDTASYEQYF
TGTGCCAGCAGCTTAAGCGTCGACACGGCCTCCTACGAGCAGTACTTC
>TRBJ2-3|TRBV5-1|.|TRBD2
CASSQGLAGVTSTDTQYF
TGCGCCAGCAGCCAGGGACTAGCGGGAGTCACCAGCACAGATACGCAGTATTTT
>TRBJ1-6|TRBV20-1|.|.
CSASRGDRSPLHF
TGCAGTGCTAGTCGGGGGGATAGATCACCCCTCCACTTT
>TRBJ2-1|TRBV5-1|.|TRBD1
CASSFQGARDEQFF
TGCGCCAGCAGCTTCCAGGGGGCTCGCGATGAGCAGTTCTTC
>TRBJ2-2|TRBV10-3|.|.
CAISVEGHGELFF
TGTGCCATCAGCGTTGAGGGCCACGGGGAGCTGTTTTTT
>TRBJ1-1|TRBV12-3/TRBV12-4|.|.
CAVIMLNTEAFF
TGTGCCGTCATCATGTTGAACACTGAAGCTTTCTTT
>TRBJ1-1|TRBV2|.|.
CASRHRAYLMGTEAFF
TGTGCCAGCAGGCACCGGGCCTACCTCATGGGCACTGAAGCTTTCTTT
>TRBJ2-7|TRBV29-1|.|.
CSVSGFSYEQYF
TGCAGCGTTTCAGGGTTCTCCTACGAGCAGTACTTC
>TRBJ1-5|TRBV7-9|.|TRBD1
CASSLDQGVGNQPQHF
TGTGCCAGCAGCTTAGATCAGGGGGTGGGCAATCAGCCCCAGCATTTT
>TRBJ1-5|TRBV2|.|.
CASSGGISNQPQHF
TGTGCCAGCAGTGGGGGGATAAGCAATCAGCCCCAGCATTTT
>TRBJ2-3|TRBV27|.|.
CASSFISEGTQYF
TGTGCCAGCAGTTTTATCAGCGAGGGTACGCAGTATTTT
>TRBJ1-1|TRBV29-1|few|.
CSVTKNTEAFF
TGCAGCGTCACAAAGAACACTGAAGCTTTCTTT
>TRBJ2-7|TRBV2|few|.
CASSLYRVNYEQYF
TGTGCCAGCAGCCTATACCGGGTGAACTACGAGCAGTACTTC